This T cell receptor beta chain was retrieved from a study of Tregs in tolerant kidney transplant recipients. Study-level results: This study did not directly address biological reproducibility.

TCRdb's copy holds only in-frame clones and misses some; the assay was immunoSEQ multiplex PCR. In the table there are some 56,000 clones, 91% of which are singletons. The CDR3 has 13 amino acids. V was cut by 5 bases and J by 8 bases, with 13 bases left in between. The V gene's germline CDR1 is SEHNR and CDR2 FQNEAQ (reference sequence). Related graft donors supplied nonmyeloablative bone marrow transplants, and mixed chimerism was transient. This clone showed up just once. Its antigen is not known. This receptor was taken from a human patient who received a combined kidney and bone marrow transplant. Some T cells here may be from the graft donor. V usage is TRBV7-9 and J usage is TRBJ2-1; TRBD2 might be the D (5 bases). The material sequenced was CD8+ T cells from blood (PBMCs), taken 24 months after the transplant. The CDR3 spells CASSHTRNDEQFF. The CDR3 coding sequence is TGTGCCAGCAGCCATACTAGAAACGATGAGCAGTTCTTC.